This T cell receptor beta chain is drawn from a study of blood T cell repertoires in COVID-19 (dated by TCRdb to 2018 to 2020). Some background on the complete study: Collaborator samples came from the United States, Italy and Spain and covered acute and convalescent phases of COVID-19. The material from the prospective study consisted of cDNA or gDNA derived from T cells, B-cell-depleted T cells, or PBMCs. Subjects who had been exposed to COVID-19, were actively infected with it, or had recovered from it provided the deeply sampled blood TCRbeta repertoires that made up the dataset. A freely available public database, intended as a resource for researchers studying the immune response to SARS-CoV-2, is where the repertoires were released. Samples came from the ongoing ImmuneRACE study (first 160 participants) plus 1,254 subjects from 6 global collaborators. Sample metadata almost always included a de-identified subject ID, COVID-19 status, age in years and sex. Where available, HLA class I and class II types were obtained from metadata supplied by the sample provider rather than from assay-based typing. Study-level results and caveats: Clinical and demographic metadata were provided uncurated, with the amount varying by source and participant.

Participants in the prospective study were aged roughly 18 to 89 years, lived in 20 to 25 United States geographic areas, and enrolled through a virtual design. Cohort assignment in the prospective study relied on participant-reported clinical history from a screening survey and a study questionnaire. ImmuneRACE Cohort 3 recovered participants were defined by two consecutive negative NP/OP PCR tests, healthcare professional clearance, or symptom resolution. Each participant in the prospective study had whole blood, serum and a nasopharyngeal or oropharyngeal swab collected by mobile phlebotomists. Additional blood draws and questionnaires over an approximately 2-month period could optionally be provided by prospective study participants. Before DNA extraction, blood samples from the prospective study were shipped at room temperature or frozen. Sequences SGHVS (CDR1) and FNYEAQ (CDR2) are obtained from the germline V gene. The junction shows trimming of 5 bases on V and 0 bases on J, plus 11 bases between the germline ends. The CDR3 goes from the cysteine to the phenylalanine over 14 residues. Kept here is only the CDR3 DNA, which spans 42 bases and is read in frame from base 1.

TCRbeta CDR3 regions were amplified from genomic DNA using the immunoSEQ Assay, a bias-controlled multiplex PCR. Regarding the original processing steps: The number of nucleated cells in each sample was estimated by amplification of reference gene primers within the assay. To quantify the absolute abundance of each unique TCRbeta CDR3 rearrangement, sequence reads were collapsed and filtered. Productive Simpson clonality was computed per sample as the square root of Simpson's diversity index over productive rearrangements. What TCRdb holds here is the immuneACCESS table cut down to in-frame rearrangements. Part of the clones is not present; checked against another copy, under half of the missing clones reflect an unresolved V gene, and the others are unexplained. Clonal size and the V and J genes are those of that table, whereas D and trimming came from the DNA. The sample table holds about 140,000 clones, of which nearly 80% were seen once. About 3.2% of the sample lies in the top ten.

As regards this clone: Its antigen is still unknown. One base away there is no much larger clone; base qualities are not given.

This chain is built from TRBV7-6 and TRBJ2-7; the D region possibly corresponds to TRBD1 (6 bases align). This sequence originates from a woman in her fifties or sixties who had recovered from COVID-19. Sequencing input: PBMCs or T cells enriched from blood (not recorded which). The encoded CDR3 is CASSDRQVSYEQYF. The DNA is TGTGCCAGCAGCGATCGACAGGTCTCCTACGAGCAGTACTTC.